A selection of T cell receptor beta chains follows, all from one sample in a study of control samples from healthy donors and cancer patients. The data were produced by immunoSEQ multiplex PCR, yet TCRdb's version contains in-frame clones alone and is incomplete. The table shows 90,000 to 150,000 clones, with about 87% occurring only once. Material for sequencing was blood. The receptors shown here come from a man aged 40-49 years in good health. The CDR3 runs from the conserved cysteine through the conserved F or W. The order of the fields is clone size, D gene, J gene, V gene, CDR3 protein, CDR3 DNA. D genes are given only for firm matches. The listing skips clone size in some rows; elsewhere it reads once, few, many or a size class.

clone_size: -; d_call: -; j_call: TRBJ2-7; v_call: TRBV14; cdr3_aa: CASSQGLQGSYEQYF; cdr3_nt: TGTGCCAGCAGCCAAGGACTCCAAGGGTCCTACGAGCAGTACTTC
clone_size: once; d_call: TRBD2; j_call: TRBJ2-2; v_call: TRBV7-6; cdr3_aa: CASSFVAGGTNTGELFF; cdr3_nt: TGTGCCAGCAGCTTCGTAGCGGGGGGCACGAACACCGGGGAGCTGTTTTTT
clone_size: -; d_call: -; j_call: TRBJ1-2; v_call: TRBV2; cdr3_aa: CAPLRRGMYGYTF; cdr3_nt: TGTGCCCCTCTGAGGCGGGGTATGTATGGCTACACCTTC
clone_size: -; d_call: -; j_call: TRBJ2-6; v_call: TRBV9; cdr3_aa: CASRMGGRYLSGANVLTF; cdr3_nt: TGTGCCAGCAGGATGGGGGGAAGATACCTCTCTGGGGCCAACGTCCTGACTTTC
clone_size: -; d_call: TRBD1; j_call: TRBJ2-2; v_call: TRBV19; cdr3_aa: CASIGTGNTGELFF; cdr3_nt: TGTGCCAGTATCGGGACAGGTAACACCGGGGAGCTGTTTTTT
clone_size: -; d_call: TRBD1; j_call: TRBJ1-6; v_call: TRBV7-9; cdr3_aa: CASSVGQGESPLHF; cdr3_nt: TGTGCCAGCAGCGTCGGACAGGGTGAATCACCCCTCCACTTT
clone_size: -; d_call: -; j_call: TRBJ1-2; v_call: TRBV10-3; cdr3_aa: CAITSRTDDGYTF; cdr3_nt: TGTGCCATCACGTCCAGGACAGATGATGGCTACACCTTC
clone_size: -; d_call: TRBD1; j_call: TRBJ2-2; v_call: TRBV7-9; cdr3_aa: CASSLEPGTGVSGELFF; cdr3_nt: TGTGCCAGCAGCTTAGAACCCGGGACAGGGGTGTCCGGGGAGCTGTTTTTT
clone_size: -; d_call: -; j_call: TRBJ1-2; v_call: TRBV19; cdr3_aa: CASSIWGALGGYTF; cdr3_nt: TGTGCCAGTAGTATATGGGGGGCCCTCGGAGGCTACACCTTC
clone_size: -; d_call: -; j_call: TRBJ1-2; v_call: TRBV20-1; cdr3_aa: CSANPGRSYTF; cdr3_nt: TGCAGTGCTAATCCGGGACGAAGCTACACCTTC
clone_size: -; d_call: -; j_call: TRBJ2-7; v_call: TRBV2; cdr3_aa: CASEERAVAYEQYF; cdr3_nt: TGTGCCAGCGAAGAGAGGGCGGTGGCCTACGAGCAGTACTTC
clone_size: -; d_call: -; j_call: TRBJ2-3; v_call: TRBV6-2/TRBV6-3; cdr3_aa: CASTPEGGTDTQYF; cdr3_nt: TGTGCCAGCACCCCAGAGGGGGGCACAGATACGCAGTATTTT
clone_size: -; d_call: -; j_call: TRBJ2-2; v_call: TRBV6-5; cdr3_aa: CASSYVGHQHRGAVF; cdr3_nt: TGTGCCAGCAGTTACGTCGGACACCAACACCGGGGAGCTGTTTTT
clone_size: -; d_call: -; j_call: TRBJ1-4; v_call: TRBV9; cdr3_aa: CASSVGGATNEKLFF; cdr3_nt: TGTGCCAGCAGCGTTGGGGGCGCAACTAATGAAAAACTGTTTTTT
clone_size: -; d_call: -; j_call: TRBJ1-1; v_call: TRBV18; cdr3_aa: CASSTAGSNTEAFF; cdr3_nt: TGTGCCAGCTCAACAGCCGGGAGTAACACTGAAGCTTTCTTT
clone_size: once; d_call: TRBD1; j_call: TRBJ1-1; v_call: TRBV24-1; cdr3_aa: CATSGRGLTEAFF; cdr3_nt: TGTGCCACCAGCGGAAGGGGGCTCACTGAAGCTTTCTTT
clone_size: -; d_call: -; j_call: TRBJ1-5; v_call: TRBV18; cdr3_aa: CASSPKGPPYQPQHF; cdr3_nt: TGTGCCAGCTCACCCAAGGGGCCTCCCTATCAGCCCCAGCATTTT
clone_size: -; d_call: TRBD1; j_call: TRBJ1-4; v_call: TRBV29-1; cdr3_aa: CSVKDRETNEKLFF; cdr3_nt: TGCAGCGTTAAAGACAGGGAAACTAATGAAAAACTGTTTTTT
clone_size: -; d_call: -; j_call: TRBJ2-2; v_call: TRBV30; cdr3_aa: CAWSVLETGELFF; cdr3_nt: TGTGCCTGGAGTGTCCTAGAGACCGGGGAGCTGTTTTTT
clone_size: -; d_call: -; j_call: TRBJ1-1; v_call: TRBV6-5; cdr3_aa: CASSRDLKWIF; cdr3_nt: TGTGCCAGCAGTCGGGACCTAAAATGGATCTTT
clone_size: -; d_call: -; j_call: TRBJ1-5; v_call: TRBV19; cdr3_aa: CASSLSGRVGLIGNQPQHF; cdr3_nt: TGTGCCAGTAGTCTTTCCGGACGGGTCGGCCTAATTGGCAATCAGCCCCAGCATTTT
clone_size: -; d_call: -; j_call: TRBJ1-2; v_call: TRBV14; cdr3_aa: CASSLVINYGYTF; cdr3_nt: TGTGCCAGCAGCCTCGTTATTAACTATGGCTACACCTTC
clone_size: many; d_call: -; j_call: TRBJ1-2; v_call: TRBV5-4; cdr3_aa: CASSSAGLYGYTF; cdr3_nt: TGTGCCAGCAGCTCCGCAGGGCTCTATGGCTACACCTTC
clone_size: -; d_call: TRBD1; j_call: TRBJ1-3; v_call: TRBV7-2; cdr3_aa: CASSGDSTSGNTIYF; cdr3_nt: TGTGCCAGCAGCGGGGACAGCACCTCTGGAAACACCATATATTTT
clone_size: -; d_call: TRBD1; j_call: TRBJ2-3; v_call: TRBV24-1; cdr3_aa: CATSWGFGTGSSTDTQYF; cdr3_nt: TGTGCCACCAGTTGGGGATTCGGGACAGGGAGTAGCACAGATACGCAGTATTTT
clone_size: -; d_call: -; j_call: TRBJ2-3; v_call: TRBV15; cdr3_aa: CATSRGVDTQYF; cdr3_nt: TGTGCCACCAGCAGAGGTGTCGATACGCAGTATTTT
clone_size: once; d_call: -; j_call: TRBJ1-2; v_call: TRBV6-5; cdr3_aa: CASGSSSGYTF; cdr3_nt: TGTGCCAGCGGGAGTAGCTCTGGCTACACCTTC
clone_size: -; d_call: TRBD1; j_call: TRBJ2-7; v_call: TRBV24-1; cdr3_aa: CATDLVRQGYEQYF; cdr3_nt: TGTGCCACCGACCTTGTGAGACAGGGCTACGAGCAGTACTTC
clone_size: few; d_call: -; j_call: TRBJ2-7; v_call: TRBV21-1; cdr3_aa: CASSKGGGARTSSYEQYF; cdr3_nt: TGTGCCAGCAGCAAAGGAGGCGGGGCCCGAACTAGCTCCTACGAGCAGTACTTC
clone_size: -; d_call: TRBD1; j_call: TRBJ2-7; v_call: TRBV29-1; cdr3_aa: CSVGPGTGGYEQYF; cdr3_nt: TGCAGCGTTGGGCCCGGGACAGGGGGCTACGAGCAGTACTTC